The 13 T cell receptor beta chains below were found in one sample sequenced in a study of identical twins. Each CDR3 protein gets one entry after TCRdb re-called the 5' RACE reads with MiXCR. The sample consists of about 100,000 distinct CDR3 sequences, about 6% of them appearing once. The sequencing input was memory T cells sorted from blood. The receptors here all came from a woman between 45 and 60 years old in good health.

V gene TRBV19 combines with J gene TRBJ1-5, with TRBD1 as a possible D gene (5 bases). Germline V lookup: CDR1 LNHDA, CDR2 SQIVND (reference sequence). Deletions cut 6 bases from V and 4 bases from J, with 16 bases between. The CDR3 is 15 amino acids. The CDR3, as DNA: TGTGCCAGTAGGCCGGGGCCCCTGCGAAATCAGCCCCAGCATTTT. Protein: CASRPGPLRNQPQHF. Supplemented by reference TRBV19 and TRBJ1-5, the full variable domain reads DGGITQSPKYLFRKEGQNVTLSCEQNLNHDAMYWYRQDPGQGLRLIYYSQIVNDFQKGDIAEGYSVSREKKESFPLTVTSAQKNPTAFYLCASRPGPLRNQPQHFGDGTRLSIL.

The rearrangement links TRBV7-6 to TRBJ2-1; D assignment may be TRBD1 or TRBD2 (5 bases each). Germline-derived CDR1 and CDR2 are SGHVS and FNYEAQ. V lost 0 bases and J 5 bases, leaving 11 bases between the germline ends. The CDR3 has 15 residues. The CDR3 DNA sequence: TGTGCCAGCAGCTTAGCCGGGACGACCAACAATGAGCAGTTCTTC. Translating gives CASSLAGTTNNEQFF. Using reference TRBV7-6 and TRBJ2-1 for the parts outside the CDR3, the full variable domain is GAGVSQSPRYKVTKRGQDVALRCDPISGHVSLYWYRQALGQGPEFLTYFNYEAQQDKSGLPNDRFSAERPEGSISTLTIQRTEQRDSAMYRCASSLAGTTNNEQFFGPGTRLTVL.

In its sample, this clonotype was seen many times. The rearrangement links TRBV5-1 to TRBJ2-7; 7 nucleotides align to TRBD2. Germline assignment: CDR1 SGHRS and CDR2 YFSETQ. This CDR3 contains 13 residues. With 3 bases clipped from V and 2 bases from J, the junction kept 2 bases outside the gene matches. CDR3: CASSSGLAYEQYF. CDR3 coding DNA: TGCGCCAGCAGCTCAGGACTAGCCTACGAGCAGTACTTC.

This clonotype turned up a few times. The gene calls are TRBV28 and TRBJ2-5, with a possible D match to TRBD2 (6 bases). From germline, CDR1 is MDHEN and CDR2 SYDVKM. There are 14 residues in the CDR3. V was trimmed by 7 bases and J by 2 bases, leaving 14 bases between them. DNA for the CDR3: TGTGCCAGCACCTTTAGCGGATTGCAAGAGACCCAGTACTTC. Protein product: CASTFSGLQETQYF.

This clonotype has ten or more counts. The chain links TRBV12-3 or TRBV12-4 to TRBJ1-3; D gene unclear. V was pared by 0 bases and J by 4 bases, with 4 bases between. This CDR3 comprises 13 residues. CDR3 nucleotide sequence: TGTGCCAGCAGTTTAGCGGGCGGAAACACCATATATTTT. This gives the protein CASSLAGGNTIYF.

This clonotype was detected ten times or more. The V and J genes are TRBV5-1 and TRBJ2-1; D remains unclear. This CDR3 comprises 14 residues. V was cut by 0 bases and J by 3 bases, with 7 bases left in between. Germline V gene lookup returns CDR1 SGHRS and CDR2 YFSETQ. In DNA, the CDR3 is TGCGCCAGCAGCTTGGAAGACCTCTACAATGAGCAGTTCTTC. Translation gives CASSLEDLYNEQFF.

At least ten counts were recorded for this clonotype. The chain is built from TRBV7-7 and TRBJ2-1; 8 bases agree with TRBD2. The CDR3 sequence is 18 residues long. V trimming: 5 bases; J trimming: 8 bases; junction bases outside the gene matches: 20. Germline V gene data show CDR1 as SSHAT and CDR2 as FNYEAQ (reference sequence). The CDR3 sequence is CASSPSALMGGRRDEQFF. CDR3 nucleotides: TGTGCCAGCAGCCCCTCCGCCCTCATGGGCGGGAGGCGGGATGAGCAGTTCTTC.

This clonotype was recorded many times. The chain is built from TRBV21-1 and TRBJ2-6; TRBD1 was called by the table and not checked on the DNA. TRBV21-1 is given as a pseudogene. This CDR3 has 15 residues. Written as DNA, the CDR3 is TGTGCCAGCAGCCAGCCCCCGGGGGGGGCCAACGTCCTGACTTTC. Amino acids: CASSQPPGGANVLTF.

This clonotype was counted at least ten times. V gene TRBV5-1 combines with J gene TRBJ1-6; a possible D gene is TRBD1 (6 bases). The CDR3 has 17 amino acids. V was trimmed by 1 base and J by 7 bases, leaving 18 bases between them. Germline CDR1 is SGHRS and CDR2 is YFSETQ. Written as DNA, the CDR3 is TGCGCCAGCAGCTTGTTGGGACACGGGATTCGGAATTCACCCCTCCACTTT. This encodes CASSLLGHGIRNSPLHF.

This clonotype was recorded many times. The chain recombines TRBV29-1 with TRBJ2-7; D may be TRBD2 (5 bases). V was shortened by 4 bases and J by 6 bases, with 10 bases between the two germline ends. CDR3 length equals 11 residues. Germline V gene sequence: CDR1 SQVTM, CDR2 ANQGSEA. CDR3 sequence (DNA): TGCAGCGTTGGCTCGGGATCCGAGCAGTACGTC. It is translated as CSVGSGSEQYV.

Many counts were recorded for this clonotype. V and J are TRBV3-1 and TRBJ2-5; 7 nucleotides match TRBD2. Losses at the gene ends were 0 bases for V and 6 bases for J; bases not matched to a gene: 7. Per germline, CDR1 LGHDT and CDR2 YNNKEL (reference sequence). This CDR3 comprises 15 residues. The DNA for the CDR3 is TGTGCCAGCAGCCAAGAGCAAGCGGGATTTAAGACCCAGTACTTC. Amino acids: CASSQEQAGFKTQYF.

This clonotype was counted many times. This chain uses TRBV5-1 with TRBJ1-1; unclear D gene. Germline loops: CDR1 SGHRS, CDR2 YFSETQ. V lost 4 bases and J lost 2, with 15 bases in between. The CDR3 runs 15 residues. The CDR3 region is CASSLYGNENTEAFF. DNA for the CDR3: TGCGCCAGCAGCCTCTACGGTAATGAAAACACTGAAGCTTTCTTT.

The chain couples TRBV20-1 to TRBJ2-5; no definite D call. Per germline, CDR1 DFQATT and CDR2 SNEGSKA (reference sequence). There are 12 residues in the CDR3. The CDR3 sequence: CSALARQETQYF. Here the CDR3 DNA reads TGCAGCGCACTGGCCCGGCAAGAGACCCAGTACTTC.